This is a list of T cell receptor delta chains from one sample in a study of gamma-delta chains in newborns, infants, children. TCRdb re-called the reads with CATT. The sample holds some 950 delta-chain clones, 0.84% seen once. Sequenced: blood. The receptors were sampled from a child in good health. The CDR3 runs from the conserved cysteine through the conserved F or W. The D gene is left open where the match is weak. Not every row has a clone size; where given, it reads once, few, many or a size class.

len	d_gene	abundance	v_gene	j_gene	CDR3nt	CDR3aa
19	TRDD3	few	TRDV2	TRDJ1	TGTGCCTGTGACACTCTGACTGGGGGAGCCACGTCCGCCACCGATAAACTCATCTTT	CACDTLTGGATSATDKLIF
16	TRDD3	-	TRDV2	TRDJ1	TGTGCCTGTGACCTCCTGGGGGATACGCTTGACGATAAACTCATCTTT	CACDLLGDTLDDKLIF
17	-	few	TRDV2	TRDJ1	TGTGCCTGTGACACCGTCTCCATAAAACCCCGCACCGATAAACTCATCTTT	CACDTVSIKPRTDKLIF
17	-	few	TRDV2	TRDJ3	TGTGCCTGTGACACCGCGGATAGCTCCTGGGACACCCGGCAGATGTTTTTC	CACDTADSSWDTRQMFF
20	TRDD3	medium-sized	TRDV1	TRDJ1	TGTGCTCTTGGGGAACTTCTCCCTCCCCCAAACTGGGGGATACGCGGTAGACTCATCTTT	CALGELLPPPNWGIRGRLIF
17	TRDD3	large	TRDV2	TRDJ1	TGTGCCTGTGACACCGTAGGGGGATTTATGTACACCGATAAACTCATCTTT	CACDTVGGFMYTDKLIF
19	TRDD3	-	TRDV2	TRDJ1	TGTGCTTGTGACACCGTGGGGGTACTGGGGGATACGCGCATCGATAAACTCATCTTT	CACDTVGVLGDTRIDKLIF
17	TRDD3	large	TRDV2	TRDJ1	TGTGCCTGTGACACACTTACTGGGGGATACGCCGTGGATAAACTCATCTTT	CACDTLTGGYAVDKLIF
18	-	large	TRDV1	TRDJ1	TGTGCTCTTGGGGAACTTACGTCCTTGCCACTGCACACCGATAAACTCATCTTT	CALGELTSLPLHTDKLIF
22	TRDD3	large	TRDV1	TRDJ1	TGTGCTCTTGGGAGGTGTTTTTCCTACAGATTGTACTGGGGGATACTGACCGATAAACTCATCTTT	CALGRCFSYRLYWGILTDKLIF
15	TRDD3	-	TRDV2	TRDJ1	TGTGCCTGTGACACGCTGGGGGATACAATCGGTAAACTCATCTTT	CACDTLGDTIGKLIF
16	TRDD3	large	TRDV2	TRDJ1	TGTGCCTGTGACACGCTACTGGGGGCCCACACCGATAAACTCATCTTT	CACDTLLGAHTDKLIF
19	TRDD3	-	TRDV2	TRDJ1	TGTGCCTGTGACACAATCCCCCCAACTGGGGGTCAGTTCACCGATAAACTCATCTTT	CACDTIPPTGGQFTDKLIF
20	TRDD3	large	TRDV2	TRDJ1	TGTGCCTGTGACACCTACTACTGGGGGATACGCGTGGGAGAAACCGATAAACTCATCTTT	CACDTYYWGIRVGETDKLIF
19	TRDD3	-	TRDV2	TRDJ3	TGTGCCTGTGACGCCCTACTGGGGGATAGCTCCTGGGACACCCGACAGATGTTTTTC	CACDALLGDSSWDTRQMFF
22	-	large	TRDV1	TRDJ1	TGTGCTCTTGGGACCCCCCCCCGGCCTTCCTTGCGTACTGGGGCCATCCAACATAAACTCATCTTT	CALGTPPRPSLRTGAIQHKLIF
21	-	medium-sized	TRDV1	TRDJ1	TGTGCTCTTGGGGAAAAGGTCCTTAGACGACTCGGGGATTGGTACAGCGATAAACTCATCTTT	CALGEKVLRRLGDWYSDKLIF
18	TRDD3	large	TRDV2	TRDJ1	TGTGCCTGTGACCCCGCGGGGGCTGGGGGAAACAGGCCCGATAAACTCATCTTT	CACDPAGAGGNRPDKLIF
24	TRDD3	large	TRDV2	TRDJ3	TGTGCCTGTGACACCGTACTGGGGGATACGCCGACAAAATACAGCTCCTGGGACACCCGACAGATGTTTTTC	CACDTVLGDTPTKYSSWDTRQMFF
19	TRDD3	hyperexpanded	TRDV2	TRDJ1	TGTGCCTGTGACACCGTGGGGGTACTGGGGGATACGCGCACCGATAAACTCATCTTT	CACDTVGVLGDTRTDKLIF
19	TRDD3	-	TRDV2	TRDJ3	TGTGCCTGTGACGCGACTGGGGGGTCCAGCTCCTGGGACACCCGACAGATGTTTTTC	CACDATGGSSSWDTRQMFF
20	-	medium-sized	TRDV1	TRDJ1	TGTGCTCTTGGGGAACTTCCCCTACGACGAGGGGTTCTTAACACCGATAAACTCATCTTT	CALGELPLRRGVLNTDKLIF